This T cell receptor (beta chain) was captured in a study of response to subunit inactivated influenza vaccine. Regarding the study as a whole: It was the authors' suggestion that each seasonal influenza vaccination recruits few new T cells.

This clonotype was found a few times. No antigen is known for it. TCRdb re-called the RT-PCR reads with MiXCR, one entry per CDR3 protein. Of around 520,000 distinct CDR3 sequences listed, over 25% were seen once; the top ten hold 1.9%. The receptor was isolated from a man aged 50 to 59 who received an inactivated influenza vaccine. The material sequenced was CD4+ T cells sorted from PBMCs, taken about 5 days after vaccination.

This chain's CDR3 is CASVRGLSYEQYF. The DNA of the CDR3 is TGTGCCAGCGTTAGGGGGCTCTCCTACGAGCAGTACTTC. J is TRBJ2-7 and V is TRBV12-3 or TRBV12-4; 7 bases map to TRBD1. The CDR3 totals 13 residues. V shed 8 bases and J 0 bases; nucleotides not matched to a gene: 4.